This TCR beta chain was captured in a study of identical twins. This clonotype has just a few counts. Its antigen is unknown. Study-wide results and caveats: The models systematically underestimated how much out-of-frame TCR alpha was shared in monozygotic twins. These conclusions were based on statistical analysis (cross-sectional, not following the same donors).

A universal primer site came from template switching; cDNA carried unique molecular identifiers. MiXCR was run by TCRdb on the 5' RACE reads, yielding one entry per CDR3 protein. Among 200,000 to 250,000 distinct CDR3 sequences listed, over 12% were seen once. V lost 7 bases, J lost 0 bases, and 9 bases lay in between. This CDR3 contains 13 residues. Germline V gene sequence: CDR1 SNHLY, CDR2 FYNNEI. The clonotype was recovered from a woman in her late teens or twenties in good health. This chain uses TRBV2 with TRBJ1-1, with D unclear. Sequencing input: memory (CD45RO+) T cells sorted from blood. CDR3 DNA: TGTGCCAGCAACCGGGATATGAACACTGAAGCTTTCTTT. This translates into CASNRDMNTEAFF.